This T cell receptor beta chain was profiled in a study of T cells in Graves' hyperthyroidism and ophthalmopathy. Across the whole study: Peripheral blood sampling occurred at initial diagnosis, before any treatment.

It was uncontrolled infection, other autoimmune disease, pregnancy or lactation that excluded patients. V was trimmed by 6 bases and J by 1 base, leaving 16 bases between them. From germline, CDR1 is SNHLY and CDR2 FYNNEI. CDR3 length: 16 residues. This clonotype was counted a few times. The antigen is unknown. Amplified regions were TCR beta CDR3 sequences from RNA transcripts. HTBI primers were employed in a first-round RT-PCR of the TCR CDR3. Using its own MiXCR run on the multiplex PCR reads, TCRdb lists one record per CDR3 protein. This repertoire shows under 650,000 distinct CDR3 sequences, around 15% found once; its top ten account for approximately 3.9%. Whole-study results and caveats: Ophthalmopathy was predicted by the model a median of about 6.5 months ahead of onset. Clonotypes that were expanded in thyroid above 0.001 mostly appeared in blood too.

The receptor was isolated from a woman younger than 45 with Graves' hyperthyroidism. The sequenced sample consisted of blood. V usage is TRBV2 and J usage is TRBJ2-4; D gene ambiguous. The CDR3 spells CASSAPIKEAKNIQYF. The DNA for the CDR3 is TGTGCCAGCAGCGCCCCCATTAAAGAGGCCAAAAACATTCAGTACTTC.